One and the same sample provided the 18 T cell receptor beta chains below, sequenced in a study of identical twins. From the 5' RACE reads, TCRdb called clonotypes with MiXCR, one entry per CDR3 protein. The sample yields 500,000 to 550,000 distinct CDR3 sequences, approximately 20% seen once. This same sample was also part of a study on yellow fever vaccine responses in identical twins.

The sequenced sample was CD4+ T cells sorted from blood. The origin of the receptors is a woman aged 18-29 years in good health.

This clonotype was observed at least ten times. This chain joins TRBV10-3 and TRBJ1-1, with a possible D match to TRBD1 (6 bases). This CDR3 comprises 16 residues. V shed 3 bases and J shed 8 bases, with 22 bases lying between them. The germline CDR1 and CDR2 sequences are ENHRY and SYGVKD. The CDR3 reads CAISDPLQGPMEEAFF. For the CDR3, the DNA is TGTGCCATCAGTGATCCCCTGCAGGGGCCCATGGAGGAAGCTTTCTTT.

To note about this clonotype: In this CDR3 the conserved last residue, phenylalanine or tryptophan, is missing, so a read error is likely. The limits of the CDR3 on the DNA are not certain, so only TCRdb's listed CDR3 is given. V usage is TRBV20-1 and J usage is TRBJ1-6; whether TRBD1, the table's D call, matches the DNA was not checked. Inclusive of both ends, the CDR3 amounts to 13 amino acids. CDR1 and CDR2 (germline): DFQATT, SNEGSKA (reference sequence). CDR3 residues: CSARDHLKGSPSI.

In DNA form, the CDR3 reads TGTGCCAGCAGCCAAGATGGGCTAGTGGATGAGCAGTTCTTC. It yields the protein CASSQDGLVDEQFF. This sequence joins TRBV3-1 and TRBJ2-1; D uncertain. This CDR3 comprises 14 residues. Trimming stripped 0 bases from V and 8 bases from J, with 11 bases between. The germline V gene has CDR1 LGHDT and CDR2 YNNKEL (reference sequence).

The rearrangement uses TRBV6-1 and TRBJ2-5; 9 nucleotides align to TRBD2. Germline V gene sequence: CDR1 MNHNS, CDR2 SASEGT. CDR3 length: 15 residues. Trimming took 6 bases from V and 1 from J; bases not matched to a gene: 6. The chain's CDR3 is CASRAGGISQETQYF. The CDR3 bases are TGTGCCAGCAGAGCGGGGGGAATCAGCCAAGAGACCCAGTACTTC.

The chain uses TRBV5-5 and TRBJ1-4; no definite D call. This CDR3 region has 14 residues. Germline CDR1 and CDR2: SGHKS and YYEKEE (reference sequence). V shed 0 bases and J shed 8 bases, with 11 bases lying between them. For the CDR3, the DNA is TGTGCCAGCAGCTTGGTGCTGACCCGGGAAAAACTGTTTTTT. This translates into CASSLVLTREKLFF.

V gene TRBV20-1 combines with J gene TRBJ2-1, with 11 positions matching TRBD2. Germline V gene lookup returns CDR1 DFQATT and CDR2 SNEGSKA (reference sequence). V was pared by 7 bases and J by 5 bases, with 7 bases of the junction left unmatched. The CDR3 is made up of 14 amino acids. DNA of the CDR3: TGCAGTGTTATAGCGGGGGGGCCTAACAATGAGCAGTTCTTC. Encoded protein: CSVIAGGPNNEQFF.

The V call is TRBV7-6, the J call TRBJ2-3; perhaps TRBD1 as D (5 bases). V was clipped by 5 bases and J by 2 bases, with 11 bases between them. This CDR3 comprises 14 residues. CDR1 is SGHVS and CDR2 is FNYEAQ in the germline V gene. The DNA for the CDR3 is TGTGCCAGCAGCCCGCGACAGTACACAGATACGCAGTATTTT. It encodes CASSPRQYTDTQYF. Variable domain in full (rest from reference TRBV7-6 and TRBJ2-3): GAGVSQSPRYKVTKRGQDVALRCDPISGHVSLYWYRQALGQGPEFLTYFNYEAQQDKSGLPNDRFSAERPEGSISTLTIQRTEQRDSAMYRCASSPRQYTDTQYFGPGTRLTVL.

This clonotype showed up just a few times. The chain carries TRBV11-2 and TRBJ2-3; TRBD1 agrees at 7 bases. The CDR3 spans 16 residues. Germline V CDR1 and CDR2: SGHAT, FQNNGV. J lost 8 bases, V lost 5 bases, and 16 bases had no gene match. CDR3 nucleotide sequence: TGTGCCAGCAGCCCAGACAGGGCCCTCGGTGGTGGTACGCAGTATTTT. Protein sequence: CASSPDRALGGGTQYF.

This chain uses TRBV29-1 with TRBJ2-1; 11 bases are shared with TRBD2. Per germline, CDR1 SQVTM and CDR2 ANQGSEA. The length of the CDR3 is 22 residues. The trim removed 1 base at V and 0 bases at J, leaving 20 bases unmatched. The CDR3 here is CSVEVLPSTSGIPPSSYNEQFF. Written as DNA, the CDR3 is TGCAGCGTTGAAGTACTCCCTTCGACTAGCGGGATACCCCCTAGCTCCTACAATGAGCAGTTCTTC.

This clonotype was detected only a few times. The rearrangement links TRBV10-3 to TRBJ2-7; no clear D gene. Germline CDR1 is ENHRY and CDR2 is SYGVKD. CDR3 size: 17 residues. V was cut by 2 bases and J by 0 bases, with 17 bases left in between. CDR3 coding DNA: TGTGCCATCAGTGAGCCCACATTCGGTCCAGACTCCTACGAGCAGTACTTC. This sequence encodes CAISEPTFGPDSYEQYF.

CDR3: CASSPSGTGVLNEQFF. Written as DNA, the CDR3 is TGTGCCAGCAGTCCATCCGGGACAGGGGTATTAAATGAGCAGTTCTTC. V is TRBV12-3 or TRBV12-4 and J is TRBJ2-1; 10 nucleotides align to TRBD1. This CDR3 region has 16 residues. J gave up 7 bases and V 5 bases, and 11 bases lay outside the gene matches.

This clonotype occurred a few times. Written as DNA, the CDR3 is TGCAGTGCTACCCGAACTGGGGATACGCAGTATTTT. This sequence encodes CSATRTGDTQYF. The gene calls are TRBV20-1 and TRBJ2-3, with no clear D. This CDR3 has 12 residues. V was pared by 4 bases and J by 6 bases, with 11 bases between. CDR1 DFQATT and CDR2 SNEGSKA come from the germline V gene (reference sequence).

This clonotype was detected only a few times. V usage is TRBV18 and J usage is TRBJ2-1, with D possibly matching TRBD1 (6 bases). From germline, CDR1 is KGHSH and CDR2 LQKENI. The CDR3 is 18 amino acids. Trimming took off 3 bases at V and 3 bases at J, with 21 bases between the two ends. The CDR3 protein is CASSPSYRLGANYNEQFF. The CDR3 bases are TGTGCCAGCTCACCCTCGTATCGGCTGGGGGCCAACTACAATGAGCAGTTCTTC.

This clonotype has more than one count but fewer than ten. In DNA form, the CDR3 reads TGTGCCAGCTTGCCCTGGAATGGTGAAAAACTGTTTTTT. Translation: CASLPWNGEKLFF. This sequence joins TRBV6-2 or TRBV6-3 and TRBJ1-4; D call uncertain. CDR1 MNHEY and CDR2 SVGEGT come from the germline V gene. Deletions cut 8 bases from V and 7 bases from J, with 14 bases between. The CDR3 is 13 amino acids.

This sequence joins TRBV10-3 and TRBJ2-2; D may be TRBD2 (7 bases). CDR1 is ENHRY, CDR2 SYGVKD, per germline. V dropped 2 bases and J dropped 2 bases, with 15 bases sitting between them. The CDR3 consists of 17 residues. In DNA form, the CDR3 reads TGTGCCATCAGTGAGCCCGGCCGGGGGGCAAACACCGGGGAGCTGTTTTTT. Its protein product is CAISEPGRGANTGELFF.

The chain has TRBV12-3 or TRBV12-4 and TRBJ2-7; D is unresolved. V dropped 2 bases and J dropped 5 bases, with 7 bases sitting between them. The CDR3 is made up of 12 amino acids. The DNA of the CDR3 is TGTGCCAGCAGTTTAAGAGCCCACGAGCAGTACTTC. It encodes CASSLRAHEQYF.

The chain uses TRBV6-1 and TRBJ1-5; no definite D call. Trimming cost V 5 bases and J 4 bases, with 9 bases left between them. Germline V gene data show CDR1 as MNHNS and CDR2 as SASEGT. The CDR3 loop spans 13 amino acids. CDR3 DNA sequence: TGTGCCAGCAGTCCCCAGGAAAATCAGCCCCAGCATTTT. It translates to CASSPQENQPQHF.

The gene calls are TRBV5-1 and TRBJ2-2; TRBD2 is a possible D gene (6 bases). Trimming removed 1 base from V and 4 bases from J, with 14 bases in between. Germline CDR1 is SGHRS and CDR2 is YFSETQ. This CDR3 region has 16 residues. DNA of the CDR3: TGCGCCAGCAGCTTGATGGCAGGGACTGGCACCGGGGAGCTGTTTTTT. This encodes CASSLMAGTGTGELFF.